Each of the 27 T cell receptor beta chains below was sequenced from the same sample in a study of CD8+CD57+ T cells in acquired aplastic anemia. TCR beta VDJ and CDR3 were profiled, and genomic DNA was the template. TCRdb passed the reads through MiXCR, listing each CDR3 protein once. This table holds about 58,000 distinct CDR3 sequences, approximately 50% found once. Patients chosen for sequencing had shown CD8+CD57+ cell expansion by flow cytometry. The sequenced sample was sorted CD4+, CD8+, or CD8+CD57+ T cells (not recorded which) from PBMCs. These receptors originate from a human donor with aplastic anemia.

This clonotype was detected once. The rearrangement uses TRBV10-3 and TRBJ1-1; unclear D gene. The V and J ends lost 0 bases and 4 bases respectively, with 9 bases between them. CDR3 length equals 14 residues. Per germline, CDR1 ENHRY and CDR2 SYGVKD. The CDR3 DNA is TGTGCCATCAGTGAGTCTTCAGGTCCCACTGAAGCTTTCTTT. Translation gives CAISESSGPTEAFF.

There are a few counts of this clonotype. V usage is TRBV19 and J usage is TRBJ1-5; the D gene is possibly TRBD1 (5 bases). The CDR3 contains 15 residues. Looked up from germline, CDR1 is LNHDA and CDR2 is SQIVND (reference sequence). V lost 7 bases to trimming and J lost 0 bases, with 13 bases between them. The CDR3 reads CASTLGEYSNQPQHF. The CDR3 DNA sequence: TGTGCCAGTACCTTAGGGGAATATAGCAATCAGCCCCAGCATTTT.

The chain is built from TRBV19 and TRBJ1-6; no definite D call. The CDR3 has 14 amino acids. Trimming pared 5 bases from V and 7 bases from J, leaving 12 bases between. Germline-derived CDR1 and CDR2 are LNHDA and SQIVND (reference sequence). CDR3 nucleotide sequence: TGTGCCAGTAGTTATGGTAGGGAAAATTCACCCCTCCACTTT. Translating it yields CASSYGRENSPLHF. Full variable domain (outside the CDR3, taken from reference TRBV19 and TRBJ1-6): DGGITQSPKYLFRKEGQNVTLSCEQNLNHDAMYWYRQDPGQGLRLIYYSQIVNDFQKGDIAEGYSVSREKKESFPLTVTSAQKNPTAFYLCASSYGRENSPLHFGNGTRLTVT.

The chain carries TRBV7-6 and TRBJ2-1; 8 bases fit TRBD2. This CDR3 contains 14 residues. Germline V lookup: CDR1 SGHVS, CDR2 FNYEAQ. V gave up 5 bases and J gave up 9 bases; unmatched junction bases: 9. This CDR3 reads CASSTGGGLSEQFF. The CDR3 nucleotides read TGTGCCAGCAGCACTGGCGGGGGGCTGAGTGAGCAGTTCTTC.

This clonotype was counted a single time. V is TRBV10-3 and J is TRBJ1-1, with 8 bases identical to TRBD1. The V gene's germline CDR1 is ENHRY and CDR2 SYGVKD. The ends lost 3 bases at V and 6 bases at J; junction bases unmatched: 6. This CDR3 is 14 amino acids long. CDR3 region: CAISDRDRPAEAFF. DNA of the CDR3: TGTGCCATCAGTGACCGGGACAGGCCTGCTGAAGCTTTCTTT.

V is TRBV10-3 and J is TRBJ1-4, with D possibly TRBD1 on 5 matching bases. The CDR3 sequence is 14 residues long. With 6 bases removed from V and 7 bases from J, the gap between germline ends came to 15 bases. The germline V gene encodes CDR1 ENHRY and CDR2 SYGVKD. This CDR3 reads CAIRSGTDSEKLFF. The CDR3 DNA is TGTGCCATCAGGTCCGGGACCGACTCTGAAAAACTGTTTTTT.

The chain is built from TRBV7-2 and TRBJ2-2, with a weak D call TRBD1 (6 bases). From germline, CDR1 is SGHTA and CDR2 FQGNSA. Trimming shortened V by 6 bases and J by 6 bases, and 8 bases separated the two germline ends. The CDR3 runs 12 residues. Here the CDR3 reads CASSGGPGELFF. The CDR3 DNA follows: TGTGCCAGCAGTGGGGGCCCCGGGGAGCTGTTTTTT.

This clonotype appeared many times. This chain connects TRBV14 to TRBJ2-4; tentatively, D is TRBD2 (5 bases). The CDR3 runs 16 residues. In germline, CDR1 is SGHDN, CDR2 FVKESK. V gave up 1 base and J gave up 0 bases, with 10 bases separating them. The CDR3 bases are TGTGCCAGCAGCCAAGGGGGTGAGGGAGCCAAAAACATTCAGTACTTC. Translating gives CASSQGGEGAKNIQYF.

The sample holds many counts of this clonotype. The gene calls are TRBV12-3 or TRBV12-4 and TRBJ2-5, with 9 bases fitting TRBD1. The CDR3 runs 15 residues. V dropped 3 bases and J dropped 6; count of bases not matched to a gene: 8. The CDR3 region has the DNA TGTGCCAGCAGTTTGTCGGGACAGGGATGGCAGACCCAGTACTTC. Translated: CASSLSGQGWQTQYF.

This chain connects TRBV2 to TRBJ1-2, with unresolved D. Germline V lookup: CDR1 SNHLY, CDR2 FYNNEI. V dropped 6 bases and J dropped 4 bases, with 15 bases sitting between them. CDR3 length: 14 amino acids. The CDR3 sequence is CASSALREGYGYTF. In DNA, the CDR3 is TGTGCCAGCAGCGCCTTGCGAGAGGGCTATGGCTACACCTTC. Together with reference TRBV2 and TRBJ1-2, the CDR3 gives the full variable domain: EPEVTQTPSHQVTQMGQEVILRCVPISNHLYFYWYRQILGQKVEFLVSFYNNEISEKSEIFDDQFSVERPDGSNFTLKIRSTKLEDSAMYFCASSALREGYGYTFGSGTRLTVV.

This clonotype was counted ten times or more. The CDR3 protein is CASSLGSGARGYTF. The CDR3 DNA follows: TGTGCCAGCAGCTTAGGATCGGGGGCGCGTGGCTACACCTTC. V is TRBV13 and J is TRBJ1-2, with D perhaps matching TRBD1 (6 bases). The V end was cut by 0 bases, the J end by 7 bases, with 12 bases between. Germline assignment: CDR1 PRHDT and CDR2 FYEKMQ (reference sequence). The CDR3 runs 14 residues.

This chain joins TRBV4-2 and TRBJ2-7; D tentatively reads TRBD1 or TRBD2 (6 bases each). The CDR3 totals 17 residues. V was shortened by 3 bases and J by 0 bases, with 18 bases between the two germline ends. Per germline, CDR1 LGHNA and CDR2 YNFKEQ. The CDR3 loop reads CASSQGTGDRSSYEQYF. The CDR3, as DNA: TGTGCCAGCAGCCAGGGGACGGGAGACAGGAGCTCCTACGAGCAGTACTTC.

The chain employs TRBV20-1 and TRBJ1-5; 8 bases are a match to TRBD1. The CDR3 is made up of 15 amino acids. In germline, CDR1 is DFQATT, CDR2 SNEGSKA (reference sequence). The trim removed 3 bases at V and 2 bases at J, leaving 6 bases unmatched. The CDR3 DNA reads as TGCAGTGCTAGGATACCGACAGGGGGCAATCAGCCCCAGCATTTT. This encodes CSARIPTGGNQPQHF.

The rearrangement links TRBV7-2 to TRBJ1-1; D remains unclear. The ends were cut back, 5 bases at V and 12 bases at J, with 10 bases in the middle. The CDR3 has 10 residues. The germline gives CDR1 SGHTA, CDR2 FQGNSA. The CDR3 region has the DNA TGTGCCAGCAGCCCTCGACTGACTTTCTTT. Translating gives CASSPRLTFF.

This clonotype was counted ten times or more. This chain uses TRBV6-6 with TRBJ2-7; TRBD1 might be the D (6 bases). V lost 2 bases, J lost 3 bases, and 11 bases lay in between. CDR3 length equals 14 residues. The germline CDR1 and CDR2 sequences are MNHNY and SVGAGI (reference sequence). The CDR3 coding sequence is TGTGCCAGCAGTTACGGACGGGACATCTACGAGCAGTACTTC. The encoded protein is CASSYGRDIYEQYF.

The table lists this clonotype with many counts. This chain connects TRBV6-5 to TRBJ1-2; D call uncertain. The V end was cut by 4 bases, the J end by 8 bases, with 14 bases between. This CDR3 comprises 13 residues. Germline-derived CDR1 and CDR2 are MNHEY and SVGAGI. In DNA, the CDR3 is TGTGCCAGCAGTTGGGTCGCGATGGGGGGCTACACCTTC. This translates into CASSWVAMGGYTF.

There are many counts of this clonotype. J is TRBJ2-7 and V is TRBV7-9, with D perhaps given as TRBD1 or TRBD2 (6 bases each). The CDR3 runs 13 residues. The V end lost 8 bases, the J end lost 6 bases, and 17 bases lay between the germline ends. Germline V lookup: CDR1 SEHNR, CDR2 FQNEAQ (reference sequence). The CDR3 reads CASDLEGGIEQYF. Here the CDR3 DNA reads TGTGCCAGCGACTTGGAGGGGGGAATCGAGCAGTACTTC.

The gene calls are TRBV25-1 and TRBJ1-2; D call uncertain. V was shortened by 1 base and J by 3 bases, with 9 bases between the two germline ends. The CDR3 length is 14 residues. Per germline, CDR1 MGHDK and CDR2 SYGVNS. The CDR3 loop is CASSEFGFDYGYTF. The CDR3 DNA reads TGTGCCAGCAGTGAATTCGGCTTTGACTATGGCTACACCTTC.

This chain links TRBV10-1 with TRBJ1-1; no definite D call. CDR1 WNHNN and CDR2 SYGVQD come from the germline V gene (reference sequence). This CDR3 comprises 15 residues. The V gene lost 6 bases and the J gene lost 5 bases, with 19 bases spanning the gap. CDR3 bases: TGCGCCAGCAGCCCCTCGGGTGGTGGGATAACTGAAGCTTTCTTT. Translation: CASSPSGGGITEAFF.

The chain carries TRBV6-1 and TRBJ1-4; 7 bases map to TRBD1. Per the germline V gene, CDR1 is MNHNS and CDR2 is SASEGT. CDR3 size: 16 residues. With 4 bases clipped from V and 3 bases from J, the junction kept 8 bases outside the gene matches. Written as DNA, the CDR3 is TGTGCCAGCAGTGGAAGACAGGGAGCGCCTAATGAAAAACTGTTTTTT. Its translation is CASSGRQGAPNEKLFF.

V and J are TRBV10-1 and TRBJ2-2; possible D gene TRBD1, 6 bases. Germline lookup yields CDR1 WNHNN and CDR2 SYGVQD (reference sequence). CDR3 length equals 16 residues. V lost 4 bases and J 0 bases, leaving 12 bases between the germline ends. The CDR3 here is CASSGGQISNTGELFF. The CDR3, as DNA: TGCGCCAGCAGTGGTGGACAGATCTCGAACACCGGGGAGCTGTTTTTT.

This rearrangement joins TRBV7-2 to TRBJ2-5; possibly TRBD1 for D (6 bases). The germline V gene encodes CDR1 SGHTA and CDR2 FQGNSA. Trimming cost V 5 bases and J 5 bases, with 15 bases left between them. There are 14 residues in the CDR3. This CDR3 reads CASSPTGFGETQYF. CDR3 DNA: TGTGCCAGCAGCCCTACAGGGTTTGGGGAGACCCAGTACTTC.

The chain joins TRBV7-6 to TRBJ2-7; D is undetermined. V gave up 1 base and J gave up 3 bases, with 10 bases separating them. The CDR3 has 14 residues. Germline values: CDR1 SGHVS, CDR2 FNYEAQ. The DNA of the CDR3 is TGTGCCAGCAGCTTAGAGGCTTCGAGCTACGAGCAGTACTTC. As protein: CASSLEASSYEQYF.

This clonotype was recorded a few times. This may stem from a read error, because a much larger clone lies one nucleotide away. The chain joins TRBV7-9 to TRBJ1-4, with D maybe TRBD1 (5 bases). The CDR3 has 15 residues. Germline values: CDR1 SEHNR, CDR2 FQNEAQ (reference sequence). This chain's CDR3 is CASSKRGGWDEKLLF. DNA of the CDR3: TGTGCCAGCAGCAAAAGGGGCGGCTGGGATGAAAAACTGCTTTTT.

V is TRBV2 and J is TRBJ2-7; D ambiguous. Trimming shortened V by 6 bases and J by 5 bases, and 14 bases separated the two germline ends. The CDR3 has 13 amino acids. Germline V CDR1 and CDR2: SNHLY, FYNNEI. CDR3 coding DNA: TGTGCCAGCAGGGTACGCCGAATGGACGAGCAGTACTTC. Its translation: CASRVRRMDEQYF.

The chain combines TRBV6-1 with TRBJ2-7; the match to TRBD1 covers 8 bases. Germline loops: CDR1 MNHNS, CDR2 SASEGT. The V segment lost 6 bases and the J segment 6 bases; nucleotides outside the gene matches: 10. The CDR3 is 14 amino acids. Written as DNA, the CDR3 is TGTGCCAGCAGCCTCGGACAGGGAAGGAGCGAGCAGTACTTC. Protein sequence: CASSLGQGRSEQYF.

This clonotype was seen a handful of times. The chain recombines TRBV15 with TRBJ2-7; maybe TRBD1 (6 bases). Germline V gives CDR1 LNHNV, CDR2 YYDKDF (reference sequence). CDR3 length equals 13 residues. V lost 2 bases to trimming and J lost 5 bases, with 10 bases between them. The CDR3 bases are TGTGCCACCAGCAGACCAGGGGTGGACGAGCAGTACTTC. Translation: CATSRPGVDEQYF.